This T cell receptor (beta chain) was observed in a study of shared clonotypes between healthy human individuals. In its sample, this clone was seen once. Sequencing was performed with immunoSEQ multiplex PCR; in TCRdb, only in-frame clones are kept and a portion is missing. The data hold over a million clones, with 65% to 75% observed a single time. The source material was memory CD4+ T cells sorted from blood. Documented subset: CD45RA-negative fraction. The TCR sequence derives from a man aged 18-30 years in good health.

DNA of the CDR3: TGTGCCAGCAGAGGGACTAGCGGGACGGCCGGGGAGCTGTTTTTT. Encoded protein: CASRGTSGTAGELFF. The chain links TRBV2 to TRBJ2-2; TRBD2 matches 13 bases. CDR1 SNHLY and CDR2 FYNNEI come from the germline V gene. J lost 6 bases, V lost 6 bases, and 4 bases had no gene match. This CDR3 spans 15 amino acids.